A single sample gave rise to the 15 T cell receptor beta chains below, sequenced in a study of metastatic and nonmetastatic thyroid tumors. TCRdb re-processed the PCR reads through MiXCR. The sample has 60,000 to 75,000 clones, roughly 4.1% seen once. No treatment of any kind had been given to any patient before thyroid surgery. The sample comprised blood. These TCRs come from a female donor with papillary thyroid cancer or a benign thyroid nodule (not recorded which). Some clones in this sample may be carry-over from other donors' samples.

This clone was seen ten or more times. V usage is TRBV27 and J usage is TRBJ2-5, with TRBD2 matching over 11 bases. The CDR3 totals 14 residues. Germline CDR1 and CDR2: MNHEY and SMNVEV (reference sequence). J was trimmed by 4 bases and V by 6 bases; bases with no gene match: 4. The CDR3 loop is CASRGLAAGETQYF. The CDR3 DNA reads TGTGCCAGCAGGGGACTAGCGGCTGGAGAGACCCAGTACTTC.

This clone was counted at least ten times. The chain couples TRBV6-1 to TRBJ2-4; TRBD1 matches 9 bases. The CDR3 runs 15 residues. Trimming cost V 4 bases and J 9 bases; bases outside gene matches: 10. Germline loops: CDR1 MNHNS, CDR2 SASEGT. CDR3 DNA sequence: TGTGCCAGCAGTGCCGCGGACAGGGGAAGGGGCATTCAGTACTTC. Residues: CASSAADRGRGIQYF.

This clone was observed at least ten times. The chain couples TRBV12-3 or TRBV12-4 to TRBJ1-2, with 9 bases matching TRBD1. With 3 bases clipped from V and 1 base from J, the junction kept 15 bases outside the gene matches. This CDR3 has 19 amino acids. The CDR3 reads CASSFMFRDRVTRNYGYTF. In DNA form, the CDR3 reads TGTGCCAGCAGTTTTATGTTCCGGGACAGGGTAACGCGTAACTATGGCTACACCTTC.

This clone was seen only a few times. The genes are TRBV24-1 and TRBJ2-2; D is unresolved. The CDR3 contains 14 residues. The V gene lost 0 bases and the J gene lost 3 bases, with 4 bases spanning the gap. Germline V lookup: CDR1 KGHDR, CDR2 SFDVKD. CDR3 DNA sequence: TGTGCCACCAGTGATTTGAGGGACACCGGGGAGCTGTTTTTT. This translates into CATSDLRDTGELFF.

Many counts were recorded for this clone. CDR3 DNA: TGTGCCAGCAGCCAAGACTCCTCCTACGAGCAGTACTTC. Protein product: CASSQDSSYEQYF. The V and J genes are TRBV3-1 and TRBJ2-7; D unclear. Trimming removed 0 bases from V and 0 bases from J, with 3 bases in between. Germline V CDR1 and CDR2: LGHDT, YNNKEL (reference sequence). This CDR3 has 13 residues.

As to this clone: This may come from a read error, since a much larger clone is one base off. The chain links TRBV29-1 to TRBJ1-2; TRBD1 matches at 10 bases. The ends lost 4 bases at V and 6 bases at J; junction bases unmatched: 11. CDR3 length: 15 residues. Germline loops: CDR1 SQVTM, CDR2 ANQGSEA. The CDR3 DNA follows: TGCAGCGTTGTATCTCCCGGGGACAGGGGAGATGGCTACACCTTC. Amino acid sequence: CSVVSPGDRGDGYTF. Full variable domain (outside the CDR3, taken from reference TRBV29-1 and TRBJ1-2): SAVISQKPSRDICQRGTSLTIQCQVDSQVTMMFWYRQQPGQSLTLIATANQGSEATYESGFVIDKFPISRPNLTFSTLTVSNMSPEDSSIYLCSVVSPGDRGDGYTFGSGTRLTVV.

This clone was counted many times. The chain links TRBV5-1 to TRBJ2-2, with unresolved D. Germline V gene data show CDR1 as SGHRS and CDR2 as YFSETQ. The CDR3 contains 12 residues. Trimming pared 5 bases from V and 1 base from J, leaving 3 bases between. The CDR3 DNA reads TGCGCCAGCAGTCGGAACACCGGGGAGCTGTTTTTT. It specifies CASSRNTGELFF.

This clone has a count of ten or more. This rearrangement joins TRBV19 to TRBJ2-1; tentatively, D is TRBD2 (5 bases). Per the germline V gene, CDR1 is LNHDA and CDR2 is SQIVND (reference sequence). The CDR3 covers 15 residues. V was clipped by 6 bases and J by 0 bases, with 12 bases between them. DNA for the CDR3: TGTGCCAGTAGACCCGGGGTTAACTCCTACAATGAGCAGTTCTTC. Protein sequence: CASRPGVNSYNEQFF. The full variable domain, its missing parts supplied by reference TRBV19 and TRBJ2-1, is DGGITQSPKYLFRKEGQNVTLSCEQNLNHDAMYWYRQDPGQGLRLIYYSQIVNDFQKGDIAEGYSVSREKKESFPLTVTSAQKNPTAFYLCASRPGVNSYNEQFFGPGTRLTVL.

This clone has a count of ten or more. This sequence joins TRBV6-1 and TRBJ1-1, with D perhaps TRBD1 (6 bases). Germline CDR1 and CDR2: MNHNS and SASEGT. The V and J ends lost 5 bases and 6 bases respectively, with 10 bases between them. CDR3 size: 12 residues. The CDR3 sequence: CASSTGSPEAFF. The CDR3 DNA reads as TGTGCCAGCAGTACAGGGTCCCCTGAAGCTTTCTTT.

This clone was found many times. The rearrangement links TRBV12-3 or TRBV12-4 to TRBJ2-3; D unresolved. The V gene lost 6 bases and the J gene lost 2 bases, with 3 bases spanning the gap. The CDR3 covers 11 residues. CDR3 nucleotide sequence: TGTGCCAGCAGCCCCACAGATACGCAGTATTTT. Encoded protein: CASSPTDTQYF.

The chain uses TRBV18 and TRBJ1-1, with D perhaps TRBD1 (5 bases). Trimming removed 3 bases at V and 2 bases at J, with 19 bases between. CDR3 length: 17 residues. The germline gives CDR1 KGHSH, CDR2 LQKENI. The CDR3 is CASSPTAQGMGNTEAFF. The CDR3 bases are TGTGCCAGCTCACCGACGGCCCAGGGAATGGGAAACACTGAAGCTTTCTTT.

As to this clone: Since a much larger clone is just one base distant, this may be a read error. The chain has TRBV5-1 and TRBJ2-4; D is perhaps TRBD1 or TRBD2 (5 bases each). The V gene lost 5 bases and the J gene lost 9 bases, with 18 bases spanning the gap. Germline V gene data show CDR1 as SGHRS and CDR2 as YFSETQ. CDR3 length equals 14 residues. Written as DNA, the CDR3 is TGCGCCAGCAGACGACAGAGTGAGAGGGGCATTCAGTACTTC. This sequence encodes CASRRQSERGIQYF. The entire variable domain, with the rest obtained from reference TRBV5-1 and TRBJ2-4, is as follows: KAGVTQTPRYLIKTRGQQVTLSCSPISGHRSVSWYQQTPGQGLQFLFEYFSETQRNKGNFPGRFSGRQFSNSRSEMNVSTLELGDSALYLCASRRQSERGIQYFGAGTRLSVL.

This clone was picked up many times. The rearrangement uses TRBV27 and TRBJ1-6; 9 nucleotides match TRBD1. Trimming removed 1 base from V and 8 bases from J; junction bases left unmatched: 3. The CDR3 runs to 15 residues. Germline V gene sequence: CDR1 MNHEY, CDR2 SMNVEV (reference sequence). CDR3 in DNA: TGTGCCAGCAGTTTATACAGGGGGCGGGATTCACCCCTCCACTTT. As protein: CASSLYRGRDSPLHF.

This clone was counted at least ten times. This rearrangement joins TRBV5-1 to TRBJ1-2; D is undetermined. The V end was cut by 3 bases, the J end by 4 bases, with 10 bases between. Germline-derived CDR1 and CDR2 are SGHRS and YFSETQ. The CDR3 loop spans 13 amino acids. DNA of the CDR3: TGCGCCAGCAGCTGGGGTGGAGGCTATGGCTACACCTTC. Protein: CASSWGGGYGYTF.

In regard to this clone: Compared with germline, one end of the junction differs, possibly owing to a read error. The chain recombines TRBV13 with TRBJ1-2, with D hard to call. Germline loops: CDR1 PRHDT, CDR2 FYEKMQ (reference sequence). The CDR3 spans 14 residues. In DNA form, the CDR3 reads TGTGTCAGCAGCCCCCTTACGGGGAATTATGGCTACACCTTC. This codes for CVSSPLTGNYGYTF.